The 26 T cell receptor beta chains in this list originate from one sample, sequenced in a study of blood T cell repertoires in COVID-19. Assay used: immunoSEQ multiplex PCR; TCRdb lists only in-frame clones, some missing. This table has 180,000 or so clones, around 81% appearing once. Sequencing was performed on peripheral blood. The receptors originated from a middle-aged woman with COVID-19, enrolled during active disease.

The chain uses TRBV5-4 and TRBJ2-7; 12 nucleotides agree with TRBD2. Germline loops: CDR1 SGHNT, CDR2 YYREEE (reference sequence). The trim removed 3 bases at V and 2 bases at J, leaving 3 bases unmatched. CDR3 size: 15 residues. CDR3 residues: CASSSSSGRAYEQYF. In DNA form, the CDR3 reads TGTGCCAGCAGCTCGTCTAGCGGGAGGGCCTACGAGCAGTACTTC. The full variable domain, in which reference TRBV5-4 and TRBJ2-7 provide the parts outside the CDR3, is ETGVTQSPTHLIKTRGQQVTLRCSSQSGHNTVSWYQQALGQGPQFIFQYYREEENGRGNFPPRFSGLQFPNYSSELNVNALELDDSALYLCASSSSSGRAYEQYFGPGTRLTVT.

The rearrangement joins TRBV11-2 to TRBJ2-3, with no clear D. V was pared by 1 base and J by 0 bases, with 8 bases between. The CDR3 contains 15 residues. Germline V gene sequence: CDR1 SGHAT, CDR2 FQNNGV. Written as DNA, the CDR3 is TGTGCCAGCAGCTTAGGAGCGACTAGCACAGATACGCAGTATTTT. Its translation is CASSLGATSTDTQYF. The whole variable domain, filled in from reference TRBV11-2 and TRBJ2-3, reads EAGVAQSPRYKIIEKRQSVAFWCNPISGHATLYWYQQILGQGPKLLIQFQNNGVVDDSQLPKDRFSAERLKGVDSTLKIQPAKLEDSAVYLCASSLGATSTDTQYFGPGTRLTVL.

The CDR3 spells CASVGGPGELFF. In DNA form, the CDR3 reads TGTGCCAGCGTCGGGGGGCCCGGGGAGCTGTTTTTT. The rearrangement joins TRBV6-5 to TRBJ2-2, with D possibly being TRBD2 (7 bases). Between the trimmed V and J ends, which lost 8 bases and 6 bases, there was a span of 10 bases. The CDR3 has 12 amino acids. Germline CDR1 MNHEY, CDR2 SVGAGI.

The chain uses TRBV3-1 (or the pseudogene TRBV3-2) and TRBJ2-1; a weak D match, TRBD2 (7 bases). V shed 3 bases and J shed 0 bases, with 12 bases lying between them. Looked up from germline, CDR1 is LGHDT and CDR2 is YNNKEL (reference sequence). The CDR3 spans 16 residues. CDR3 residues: CASSHYAGASYNEQFF. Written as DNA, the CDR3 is TGTGCCAGCAGCCACTACGCGGGGGCCTCCTACAATGAGCAGTTCTTC.

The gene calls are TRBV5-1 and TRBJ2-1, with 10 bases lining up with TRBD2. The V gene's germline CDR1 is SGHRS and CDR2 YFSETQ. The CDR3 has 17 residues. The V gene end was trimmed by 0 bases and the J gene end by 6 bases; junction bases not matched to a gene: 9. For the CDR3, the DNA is TGCGCCAGCAGCTTGGATCCACTAGCGGGATATAGCAATGAGCAGTTCTTC. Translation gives CASSLDPLAGYSNEQFF.

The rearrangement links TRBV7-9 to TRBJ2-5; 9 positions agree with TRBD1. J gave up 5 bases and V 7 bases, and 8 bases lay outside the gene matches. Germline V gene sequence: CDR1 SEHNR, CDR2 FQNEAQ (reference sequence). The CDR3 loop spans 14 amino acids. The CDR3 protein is CASTSRTGVETQYF. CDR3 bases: TGTGCCAGCACCTCGCGGACAGGGGTTGAGACCCAGTACTTC. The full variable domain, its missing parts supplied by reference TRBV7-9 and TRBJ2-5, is DTGVSQNPRHKITKRGQNVTFRCDPISEHNRLYWYRQTLGQGPEFLTYFQNEAQLEKSRLLSDRFSAERPKGSFSTLEIQRTEQGDSAMYLCASTSRTGVETQYFGPGTRLLVL.

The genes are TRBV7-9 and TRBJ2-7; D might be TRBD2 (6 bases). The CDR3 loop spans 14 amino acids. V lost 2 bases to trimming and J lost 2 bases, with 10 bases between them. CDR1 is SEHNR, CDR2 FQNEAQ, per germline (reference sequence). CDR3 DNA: TGTGCCAGCAGCTTAAACGGGAGTCCCTACGAGCAGTACTTC. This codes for CASSLNGSPYEQYF.

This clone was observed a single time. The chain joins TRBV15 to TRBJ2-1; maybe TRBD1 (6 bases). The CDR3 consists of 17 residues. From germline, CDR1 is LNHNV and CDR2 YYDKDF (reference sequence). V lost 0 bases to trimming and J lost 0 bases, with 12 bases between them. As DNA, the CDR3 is TGTGCCACCAGCAGAGACCAGGGGTCTGGCTCCTACAATGAGCAGTTCTTC. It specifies CATSRDQGSGSYNEQFF. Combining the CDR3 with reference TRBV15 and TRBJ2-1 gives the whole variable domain DAMVIQNPRYQVTQFGKPVTLSCSQTLNHNVMYWYQQKSSQAPKLLFHYYDKDFNNEADTPDNFQSRRPNTSFCFLDIRSPGLGDTAMYLCATSRDQGSGSYNEQFFGPGTRLTVL.

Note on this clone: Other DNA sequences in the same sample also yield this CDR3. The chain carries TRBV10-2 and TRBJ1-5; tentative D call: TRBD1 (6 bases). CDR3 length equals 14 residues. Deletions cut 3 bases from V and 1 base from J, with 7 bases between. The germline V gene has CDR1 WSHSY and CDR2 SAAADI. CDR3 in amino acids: CASSEQGSNQPQHF. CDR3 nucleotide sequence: TGCGCCAGCAGTGAACAGGGAAGCAATCAGCCCCAGCATTTT.

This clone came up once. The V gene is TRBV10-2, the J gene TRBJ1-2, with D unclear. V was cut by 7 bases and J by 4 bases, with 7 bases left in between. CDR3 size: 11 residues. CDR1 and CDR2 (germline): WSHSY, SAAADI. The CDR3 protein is CASNGGYGYTF. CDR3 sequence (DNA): TGCGCCAGCAATGGAGGCTATGGCTACACCTTC.

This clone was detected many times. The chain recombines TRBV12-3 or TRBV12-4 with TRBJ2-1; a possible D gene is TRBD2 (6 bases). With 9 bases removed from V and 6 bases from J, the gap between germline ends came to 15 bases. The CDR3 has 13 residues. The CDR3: CASFYGSGNEQFF. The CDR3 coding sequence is TGTGCCAGTTTTTACGGGAGTGGCAATGAGCAGTTCTTC.

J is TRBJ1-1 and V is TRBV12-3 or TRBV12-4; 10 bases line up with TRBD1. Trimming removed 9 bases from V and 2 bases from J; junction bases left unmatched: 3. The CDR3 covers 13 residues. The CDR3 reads CASRTGGNTEAFF. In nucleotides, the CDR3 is TGTGCCAGTCGGACAGGGGGTAACACTGAAGCTTTCTTT.

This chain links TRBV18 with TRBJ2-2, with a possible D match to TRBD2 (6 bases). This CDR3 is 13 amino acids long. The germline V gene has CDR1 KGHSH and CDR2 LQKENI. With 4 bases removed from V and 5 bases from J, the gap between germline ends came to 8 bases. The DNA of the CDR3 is TGTGCCAGCTCACAAGGAGGGACCGGGGAGCTGTTTTTT. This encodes CASSQGGTGELFF.

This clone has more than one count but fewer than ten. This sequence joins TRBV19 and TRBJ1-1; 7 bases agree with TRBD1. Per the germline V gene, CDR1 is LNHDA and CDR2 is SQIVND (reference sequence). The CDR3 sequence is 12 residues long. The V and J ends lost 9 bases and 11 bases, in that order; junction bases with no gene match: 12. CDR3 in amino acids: CASRTGPGGAFF. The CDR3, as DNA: TGTGCCAGCCGGACAGGTCCAGGTGGGGCTTTCTTT.

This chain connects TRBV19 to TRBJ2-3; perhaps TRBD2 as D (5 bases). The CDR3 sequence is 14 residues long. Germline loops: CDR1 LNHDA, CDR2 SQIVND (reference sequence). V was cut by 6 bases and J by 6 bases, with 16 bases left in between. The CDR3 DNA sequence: TGTGCCAGTAGCCGAGACACGGGGTGGGATACGCAGTATTTT. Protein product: CASSRDTGWDTQYF.

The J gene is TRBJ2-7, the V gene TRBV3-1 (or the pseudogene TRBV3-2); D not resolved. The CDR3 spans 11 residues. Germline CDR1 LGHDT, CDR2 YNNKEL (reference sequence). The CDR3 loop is CASSQAFEPYV. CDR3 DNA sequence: TGTGCCAGCAGCCAAGCATTCGAGCCGTACGTC.

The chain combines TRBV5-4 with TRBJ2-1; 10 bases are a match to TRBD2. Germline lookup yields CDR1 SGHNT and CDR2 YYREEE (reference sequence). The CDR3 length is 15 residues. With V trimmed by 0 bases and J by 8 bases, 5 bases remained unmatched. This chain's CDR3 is CASSLGLAGVYEQFF. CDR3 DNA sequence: TGTGCCAGCAGCTTGGGTCTAGCGGGGGTCTATGAGCAGTTCTTC.

CDR3 nucleotide sequence: TGTGCCAGCACAGGGGTAAACACTGAAGCTTTCTTT. This sequence encodes CASTGVNTEAFF. V and J are TRBV2 and TRBJ1-1; D is possibly TRBD1 (6 bases). This CDR3 region has 12 residues. The V end lost 7 bases, the J end lost 2 bases, and 8 bases lay between the germline ends. Germline values: CDR1 SNHLY, CDR2 FYNNEI.

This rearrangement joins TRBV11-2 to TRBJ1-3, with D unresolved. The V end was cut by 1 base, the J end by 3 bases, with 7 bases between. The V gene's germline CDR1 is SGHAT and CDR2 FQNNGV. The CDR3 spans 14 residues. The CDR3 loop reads CASSLARGGNTIYF. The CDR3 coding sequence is TGTGCCAGCAGCTTAGCCAGAGGTGGAAACACCATATATTTT.

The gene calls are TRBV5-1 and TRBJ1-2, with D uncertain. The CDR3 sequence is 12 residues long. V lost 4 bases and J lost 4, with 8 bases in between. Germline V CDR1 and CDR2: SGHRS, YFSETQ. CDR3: CASSDGFYGYTF. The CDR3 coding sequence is TGCGCCAGCAGCGACGGGTTCTATGGCTACACCTTC.

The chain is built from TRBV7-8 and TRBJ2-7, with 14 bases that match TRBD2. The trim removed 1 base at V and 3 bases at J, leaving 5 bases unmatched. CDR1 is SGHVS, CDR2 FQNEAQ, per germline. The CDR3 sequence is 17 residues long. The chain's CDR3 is CASSLDVTSGRVYEQYF. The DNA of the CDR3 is TGTGCCAGCAGCTTAGATGTGACTAGCGGGAGGGTCTACGAGCAGTACTTC.

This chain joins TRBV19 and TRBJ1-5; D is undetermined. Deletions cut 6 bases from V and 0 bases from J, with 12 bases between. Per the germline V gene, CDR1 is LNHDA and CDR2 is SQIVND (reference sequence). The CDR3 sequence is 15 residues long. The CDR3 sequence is CASRSQSYSNQPQHF. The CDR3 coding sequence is TGTGCCAGTAGGAGCCAAAGCTATAGCAATCAGCCCCAGCATTTT.

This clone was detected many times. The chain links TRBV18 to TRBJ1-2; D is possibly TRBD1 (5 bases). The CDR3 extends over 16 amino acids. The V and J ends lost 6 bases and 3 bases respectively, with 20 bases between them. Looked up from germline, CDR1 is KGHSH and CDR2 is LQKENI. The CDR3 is CASSPVGGRADYGYTF. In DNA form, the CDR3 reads TGTGCCAGCTCCCCCGTTGGTGGCAGGGCGGACTATGGCTACACCTTC.

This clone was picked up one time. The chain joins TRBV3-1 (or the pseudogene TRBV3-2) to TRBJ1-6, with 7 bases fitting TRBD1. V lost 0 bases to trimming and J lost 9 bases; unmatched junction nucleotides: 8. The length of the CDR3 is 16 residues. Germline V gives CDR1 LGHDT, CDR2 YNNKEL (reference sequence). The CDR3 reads CASSQDWNRGFSPLHF. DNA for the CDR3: TGTGCCAGCAGCCAAGATTGGAACAGGGGATTTTCACCCCTCCACTTT.

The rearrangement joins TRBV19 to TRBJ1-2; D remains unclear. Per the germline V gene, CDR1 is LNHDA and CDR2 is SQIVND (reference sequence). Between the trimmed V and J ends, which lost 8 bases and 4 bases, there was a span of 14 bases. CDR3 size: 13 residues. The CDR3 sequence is CASDFSGSYGYTF. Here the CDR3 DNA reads TGTGCCAGTGATTTTTCGGGGAGCTATGGCTACACCTTC.

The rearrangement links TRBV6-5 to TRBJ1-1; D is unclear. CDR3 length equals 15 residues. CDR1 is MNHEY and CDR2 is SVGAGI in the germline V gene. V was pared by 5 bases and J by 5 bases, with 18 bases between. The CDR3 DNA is TGTGCCAGCAGTCTCCTCCGGGAGGTGGGGACTGAAGCTTTCTTT. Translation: CASSLLREVGTEAFF.